One and the same sample provided the 4 T cell receptor beta chains below, sequenced in a study of T cell responses to AZD1222 COVID-19 vaccine. Assay: immunoSEQ multiplex PCR; the TCRdb copy retains only in-frame clones and omits some. The profile covers 150,000 to 200,000 clones, with approximately 94% appearing a single time and roughly a tenth taken by the ten largest. The material was peripheral blood, obtained on day 0 of AZD1222 vaccination. The receptors were sampled from an adult in good health.

The gene calls are TRBV19 and TRBJ1-6; D is perhaps TRBD1 (5 bases). V was cut by 6 bases and J by 5 bases, with 20 bases left in between. The CDR3 is 17 residues long. Germline V gene sequence: CDR1 LNHDA, CDR2 SQIVND (reference sequence). The CDR3 DNA reads TGTGCCAGTAGCGACAGTATCCCCGCCGCCAATAATTCACCCCTCCACTTT. Its protein product is CASSDSIPAANNSPLHF.

V gene TRBV6-4 combines with J gene TRBJ2-2, with D possibly TRBD1 on 6 matching bases. Germline assignment: CDR1 MRHNA and CDR2 SNTAGT. The CDR3 length is 14 residues. The V end lost 8 bases, the J end lost 0 bases, and 10 bases lay between the germline ends. The chain's CDR3 is CASQRTANTGELFF. Written as DNA, the CDR3 is TGTGCCAGCCAGAGGACAGCGAACACCGGGGAGCTGTTTTTT.

The count of this clone is one. The V and J genes are TRBV28 and TRBJ2-5, with 7 bases matching TRBD1. From germline, CDR1 is MDHEN and CDR2 SYDVKM. This CDR3 is built from 15 residues. J was trimmed by 4 bases and V by 6 bases; bases with no gene match: 11. CDR3 residues: CASRPTGVGRETQYF. CDR3 DNA: TGTGCCAGCAGGCCAACAGGGGTCGGGCGAGAGACCCAGTACTTC.

The genes are TRBV28 and TRBJ1-2; D gene ambiguous. V was cut by 5 bases and J by 0 bases, with 4 bases left in between. CDR3 length equals 12 residues. Germline assignment: CDR1 MDHEN and CDR2 SYDVKM. The CDR3 sequence is CASSTTNYGYTF. CDR3 DNA sequence: TGTGCCAGCAGTACCACTAACTATGGCTACACCTTC.